This record covers a single T cell receptor (beta chain). The antigen is unknown. This sample is drawn from a study of cytomegalovirus exposure and HLA in healthy donors. Study-wide results and caveats: Being productive about 87% or about 30% of the time was typical of most TCR beta V segments in an earlier analysis. In a later analysis, TCR beta V- and J-gene trimming showed a link to a missense DCLRE1C variant.

The length of the CDR3 is 13 residues. CDR1 and CDR2 (germline): SEHNR, FQNEAQ (reference sequence). V gave up 7 bases and J gave up 2 bases, with 12 bases separating them. PCR employed 60 Vbeta and 13 Jbeta primers. The repertoire was sequenced with immunoSEQ multiplex PCR; TCRdb's copy has only in-frame clones and lacks some. This specimen shows about 33,000 clones; the ten leading clones hold under 6%. The sequenced material came from PBMCs. The sequence came from a woman aged 40 to 50 in good health and CMV-seropositive. The chain carries TRBV7-9 and TRBJ2-7; tentative D call: TRBD1 (6 bases). CDR3 coding DNA: TGTGCCAGCACCCATGACAGGACCTACGAGCAGTACTTC. Translating it yields CASTHDRTYEQYF.